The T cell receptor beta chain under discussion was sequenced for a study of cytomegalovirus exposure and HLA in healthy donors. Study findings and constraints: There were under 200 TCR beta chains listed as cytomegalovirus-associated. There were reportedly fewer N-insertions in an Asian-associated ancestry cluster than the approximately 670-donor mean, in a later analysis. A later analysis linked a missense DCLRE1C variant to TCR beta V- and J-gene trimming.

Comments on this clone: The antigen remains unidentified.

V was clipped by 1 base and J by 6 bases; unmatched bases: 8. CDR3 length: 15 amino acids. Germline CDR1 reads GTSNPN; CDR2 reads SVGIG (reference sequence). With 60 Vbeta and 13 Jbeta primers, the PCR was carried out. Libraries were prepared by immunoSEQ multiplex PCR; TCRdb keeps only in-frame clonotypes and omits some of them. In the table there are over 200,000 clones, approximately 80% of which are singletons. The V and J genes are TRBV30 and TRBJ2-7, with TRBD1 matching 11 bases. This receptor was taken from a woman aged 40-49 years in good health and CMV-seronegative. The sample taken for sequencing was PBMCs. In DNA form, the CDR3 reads TGTGCCTGGAGTGGAACCGGGACAGGGGGACCCGAGCAGTACTTC. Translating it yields CAWSGTGTGGPEQYF.